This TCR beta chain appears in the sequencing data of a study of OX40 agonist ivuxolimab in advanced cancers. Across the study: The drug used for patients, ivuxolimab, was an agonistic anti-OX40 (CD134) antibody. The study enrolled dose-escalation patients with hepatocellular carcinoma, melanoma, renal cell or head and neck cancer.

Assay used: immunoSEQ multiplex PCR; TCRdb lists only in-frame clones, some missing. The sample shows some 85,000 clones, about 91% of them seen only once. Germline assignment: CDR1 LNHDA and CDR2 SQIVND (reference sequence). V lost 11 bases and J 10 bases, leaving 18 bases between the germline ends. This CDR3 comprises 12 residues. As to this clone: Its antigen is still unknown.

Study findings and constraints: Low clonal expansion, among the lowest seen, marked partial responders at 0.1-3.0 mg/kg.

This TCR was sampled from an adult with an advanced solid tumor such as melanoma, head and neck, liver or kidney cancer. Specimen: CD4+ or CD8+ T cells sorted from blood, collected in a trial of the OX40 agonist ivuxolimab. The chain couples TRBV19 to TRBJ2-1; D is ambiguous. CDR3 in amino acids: CACTQSTREQFF. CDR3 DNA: TGTGCCTGTACACAGAGTACTCGAGAGCAGTTCTTC.